A selection of T cell receptor beta chains follows, all from one sample in a study of vaccination and CD4 T cells after COVID-19. TCRdb re-derived calls from the PCR reads in MiXCR, one entry per CDR3 protein. The table has about 18,000 distinct CDR3 sequences, 53% seen once. For these receptors, no antigen is known. Here the sequenced sample was CD4+ T cells from blood, cultured in vitro, taken before SARS-CoV-2 vaccination. The receptors shown here come from a human donor who had recovered from COVID-19. CDR3s include the opening cysteine and the closing phenylalanine or tryptophan. Each record gives: J gene, V gene, CDR3 protein.

j_gene: TRBJ2-7
v_gene: TRBV19
CDR3aa: CASSRVAVKVGVSSYEQYF

j_gene: TRBJ2-3
v_gene: TRBV19
CDR3aa: CASSMGSGGIDTQYF

j_gene: TRBJ1-5
v_gene: TRBV20-1
CDR3aa: CSARDQQGYQPQHF

j_gene: TRBJ1-1
v_gene: TRBV6-1
CDR3aa: CASSENLANTEAFF

j_gene: TRBJ1-5
v_gene: TRBV24-1
CDR3aa: CATSDSDGLEPQHF

j_gene: TRBJ2-2
v_gene: TRBV11-3
CDR3aa: CASSLAAGGMAGELFF

j_gene: TRBJ1-5
v_gene: TRBV19
CDR3aa: CASSTTGGGQPQHF

j_gene: TRBJ1-1
v_gene: TRBV20-1
CDR3aa: CSARAIQYEYQGNGNTEAFF

j_gene: TRBJ2-3
v_gene: TRBV6-1
CDR3aa: CASSKRTEPGDTQYF

j_gene: TRBJ1-6
v_gene: TRBV27
CDR3aa: CASHNGGSNSPLHF

j_gene: TRBJ1-2
v_gene: TRBV2
CDR3aa: CASTKAGVGEGYTF

j_gene: TRBJ1-1
v_gene: TRBV6-1
CDR3aa: CASSGTGGRTEAFF

j_gene: TRBJ1-1
v_gene: TRBV6-2/TRBV6-3
CDR3aa: CASWRETEAFF

j_gene: TRBJ2-5
v_gene: TRBV7-3
CDR3aa: CASSLRDRPQETQYF

j_gene: TRBJ2-1
v_gene: TRBV12-3/TRBV12-4
CDR3aa: CASSLSSGNNEQFF